Listed below are T cell receptor beta chains from one sample, sequenced in a study of blood T cells in healthy people across ages. TCRdb re-called the 5' RACE reads through MiXCR, storing one row per CDR3 protein. The table records roughly 650,000 distinct CDR3 sequences, about 30% of them present only once. Sequencing was done on a sample of blood. These TCRs come from a woman older than 75 in good health. CDR3s include the opening cysteine and the closing phenylalanine or tryptophan. A D gene is named only where the DNA matches it firmly. The size of a clone is reported for some rows only, either as once, few or many, or as a class for expanded clones.

>-|TRBV20-1|TRBJ2-3|many
CSARDLGGTQYF
TGCAGTGCTAGAGATCTGGGGGGTACGCAGTATTTT
>-|TRBV5-6|TRBJ1-4|-
CASSGAGVINEKLFF
TGTGCCAGCAGCGGTGCAGGGGTCATCAATGAAAAACTGTTTTTT
>TRBD1|TRBV24-1|TRBJ2-3|few
CATSDPGGSDTQYF
TGTGCCACCAGTGATCCAGGGGGCTCAGATACGCAGTATTTT
>TRBD1|TRBV29-1|TRBJ2-7|many
CSVEATGVGEQYF
TGCAGCGTTGAAGCTACAGGGGTTGGCGAGCAGTACTTC
>TRBD2|TRBV7-3|TRBJ2-3|-
CASSKRGSTDTQYF
TGTGCCAGCAGCAAGCGGGGGAGCACAGATACGCAGTATTTT
>-|TRBV6-2/TRBV6-3|TRBJ2-1|-
CASSYSGRLYNEQFF
TGTGCCAGCAGTTACTCTGGCAGGTTATACAATGAGCAGTTCTTC
>TRBD1|TRBV6-1|TRBJ2-1|many
CASSSKRVPGQFSRSSYNEQFF
TGTGCCAGCAGTAGTAAGCGCGTTCCGGGACAGTTTTCCCGAAGCTCCTACAATGAGCAGTTCTTC
>-|TRBV30|TRBJ2-3|many
CAWSGLDTQYF
TGTGCCTGGAGTGGGTTAGATACGCAGTATTTT
>TRBD1|TRBV5-1|TRBJ2-7|-
CASNSWLGQGTYEQYF
TGCGCCAGCAACTCGTGGTTGGGACAGGGGACCTACGAGCAGTACTTC
>TRBD2|TRBV4-2|TRBJ2-1|once
CASGRTSGNEQFF
TGTGCCAGCGGAAGGACTAGCGGCAATGAGCAGTTCTTC
>-|TRBV11-2|TRBJ2-1|-
CASVVQGATSGHNNEQFF
TGTGCCAGCGTCGTACAGGGGGCGACTAGCGGTCACAACAATGAGCAGTTCTTC
>-|TRBV5-5|TRBJ2-4|many
CASSLQGTAQNIQYF
TGTGCCAGCAGCTTGCAGGGAACGGCTCAAAACATTCAGTACTTC
>-|TRBV7-9|TRBJ2-3|once
CASSARGVSGPSTDTQYF
TGTGCCAGCAGCGCCCGCGGGGTGAGTGGGCCTAGCACAGATACGCAGTATTTT
>TRBD1|TRBV10-3|TRBJ1-5|-
CASRDRGPSYSNQPQHF
TGTGCCAGCAGAGACAGGGGGCCGTCGTATAGCAATCAGCCCCAGCATTTT
>TRBD2|TRBV30|TRBJ2-5|-
CAWSRAGVHYAQYF
TGTGCCTGGAGTAGAGCGGGGGTGCACTATGCGCAGTACTTC
>-|TRBV3-1|TRBJ2-5|many
CASSQDPAGPETQYF
TGTGCCAGCAGCCAAGATCCAGCAGGGCCAGAGACCCAGTACTTC
>TRBD1|TRBV7-3|TRBJ1-1|many
CASSPDRANTEAFF
TGTGCCAGCAGTCCGGACAGGGCGAACACTGAAGCTTTCTTT
>-|TRBV27|TRBJ2-3|many
CASSLGPLPKADTQYF
TGTGCCAGCAGTTTAGGCCCCCTGCCAAAGGCAGATACGCAGTATTTT
>-|TRBV10-3|TRBJ2-1|many
CAISEPDLQGSLAYNEQFF
TGTGCCATCAGTGAGCCAGACCTACAGGGATCCTTGGCCTACAATGAGCAGTTCTTC
>-|TRBV29-1|TRBJ1-1|few
CSVVGLTEAFF
TGCAGCGTTGTCGGCCTAACTGAAGCTTTCTTT
>TRBD2|TRBV30|TRBJ2-1|many
CAWSVRPSGYNEQFF
TGTGCCTGGAGTGTTAGGCCTAGCGGATACAATGAGCAGTTCTTC
>-|TRBV9|TRBJ2-3|many
CASSVAVGNTQYF
TGTGCCAGCAGCGTAGCTGTAGGGAATACGCAGTATTTT
>TRBD2|TRBV5-1|TRBJ2-5|once
CASSGGTSGESQYF
TGCGCCAGCAGCGGAGGGACTAGCGGGGAATCCCAGTACTTC
>-|TRBV9|TRBJ2-6|once
CASSPNEANVLTF
TGTGCCAGCAGCCCTAATGAGGCCAACGTCCTGACTTTC
>TRBD1|TRBV6-5|TRBJ2-7|-
CASSRRTGEDEQYF
TGTGCCAGCAGCAGAAGGACAGGGGAAGACGAGCAGTACTTC
>-|TRBV28|TRBJ2-7|-
CASSRGKSEQYF
TGTGCCAGCAGTAGGGGGAAGAGCGAGCAGTACTTC
>-|TRBV20-1|TRBJ1-5|many
CSARDGTNQPQHF
TGCAGTGCTAGAGATGGCACGAATCAGCCCCAGCATTTT